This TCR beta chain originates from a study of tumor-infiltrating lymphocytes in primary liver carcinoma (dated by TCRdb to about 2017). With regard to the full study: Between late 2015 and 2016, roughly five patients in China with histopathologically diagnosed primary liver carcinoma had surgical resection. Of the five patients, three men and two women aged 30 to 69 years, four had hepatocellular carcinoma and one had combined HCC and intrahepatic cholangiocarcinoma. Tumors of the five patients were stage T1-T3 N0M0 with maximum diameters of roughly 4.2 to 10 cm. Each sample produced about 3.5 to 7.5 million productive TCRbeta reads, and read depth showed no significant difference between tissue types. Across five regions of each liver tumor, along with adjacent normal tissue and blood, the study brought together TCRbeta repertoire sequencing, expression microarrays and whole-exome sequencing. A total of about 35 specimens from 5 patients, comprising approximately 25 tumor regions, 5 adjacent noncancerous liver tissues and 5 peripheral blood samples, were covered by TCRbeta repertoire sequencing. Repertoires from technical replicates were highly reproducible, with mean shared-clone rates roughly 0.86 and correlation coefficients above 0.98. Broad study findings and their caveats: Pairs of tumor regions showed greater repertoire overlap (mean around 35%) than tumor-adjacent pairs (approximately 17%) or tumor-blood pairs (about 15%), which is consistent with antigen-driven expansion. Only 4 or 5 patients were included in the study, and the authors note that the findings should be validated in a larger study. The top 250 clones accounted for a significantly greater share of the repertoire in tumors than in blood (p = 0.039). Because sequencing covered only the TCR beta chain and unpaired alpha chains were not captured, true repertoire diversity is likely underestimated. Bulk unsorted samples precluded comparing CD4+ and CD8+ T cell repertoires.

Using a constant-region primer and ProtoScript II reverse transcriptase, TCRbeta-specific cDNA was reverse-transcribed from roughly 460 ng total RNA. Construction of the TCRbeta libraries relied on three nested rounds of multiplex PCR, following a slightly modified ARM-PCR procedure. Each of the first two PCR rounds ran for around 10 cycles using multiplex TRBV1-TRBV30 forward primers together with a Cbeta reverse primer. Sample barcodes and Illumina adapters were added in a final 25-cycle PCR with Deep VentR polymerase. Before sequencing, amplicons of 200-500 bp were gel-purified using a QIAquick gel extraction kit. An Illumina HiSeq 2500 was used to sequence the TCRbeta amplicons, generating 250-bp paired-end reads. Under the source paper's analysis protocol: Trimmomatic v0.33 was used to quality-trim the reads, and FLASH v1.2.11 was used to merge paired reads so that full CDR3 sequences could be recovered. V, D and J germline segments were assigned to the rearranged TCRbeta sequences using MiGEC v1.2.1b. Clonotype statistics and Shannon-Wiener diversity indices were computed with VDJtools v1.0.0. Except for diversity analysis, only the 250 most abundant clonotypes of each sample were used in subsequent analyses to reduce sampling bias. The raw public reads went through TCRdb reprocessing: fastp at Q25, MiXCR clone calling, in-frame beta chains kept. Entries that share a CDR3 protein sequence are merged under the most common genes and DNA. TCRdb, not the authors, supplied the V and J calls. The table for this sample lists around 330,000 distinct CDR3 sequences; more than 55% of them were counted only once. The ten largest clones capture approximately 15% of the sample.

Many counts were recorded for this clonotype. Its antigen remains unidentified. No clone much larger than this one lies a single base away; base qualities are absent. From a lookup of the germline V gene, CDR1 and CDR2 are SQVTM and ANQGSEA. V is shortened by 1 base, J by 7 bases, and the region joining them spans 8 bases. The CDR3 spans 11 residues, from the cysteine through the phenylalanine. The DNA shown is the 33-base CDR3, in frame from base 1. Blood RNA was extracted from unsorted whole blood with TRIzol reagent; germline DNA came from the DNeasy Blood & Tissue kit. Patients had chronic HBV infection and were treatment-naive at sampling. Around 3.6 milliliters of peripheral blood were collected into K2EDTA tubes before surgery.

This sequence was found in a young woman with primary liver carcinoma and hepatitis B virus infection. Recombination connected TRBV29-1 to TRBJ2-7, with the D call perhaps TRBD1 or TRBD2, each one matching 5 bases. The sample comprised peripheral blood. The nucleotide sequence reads TGCAGCGTTGAAGCAGGGAGTGAGCAGTACTTC. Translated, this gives CSVEAGSEQYF.